Each of the 13 T cell receptor beta chains below was sequenced from the same sample in a study of blood T cell repertoires in COVID-19. Data came from immunoSEQ multiplex PCR; TCRdb stores just in-frame clones and leaves some out. The repertoire holds around 210,000 clones, with 86% as singletons. The sequenced sample was peripheral blood. These receptors were obtained from a woman in her sixties or seventies with acute or convalescent COVID-19.

The V gene is TRBV14, the J gene TRBJ1-4; 7 bases fit TRBD1. This CDR3 is 15 amino acids long. In germline, CDR1 is SGHDN, CDR2 FVKESK. J was trimmed by 4 bases and V by 2 bases; bases with no gene match: 4. Written as DNA, the CDR3 is TGTGCCAGCAGCCAAAACAGGGGTTTTAATGAAAAACTGTTTTTT. It yields the protein CASSQNRGFNEKLFF.

The CDR3 sequence is CASSVGQGSEQFF. Here the CDR3 DNA reads TGTGCCAGCAGTGTGGGACAGGGGTCTGAGCAGTTCTTC. V gene TRBV2 combines with J gene TRBJ2-1; 10 bases align to TRBD1. The CDR3 extends over 13 amino acids. V trimming: 4 bases; J trimming: 9 bases; junction bases outside the gene matches: 3. Germline-derived CDR1 and CDR2 are SNHLY and FYNNEI.

The gene calls are TRBV7-9 and TRBJ2-5; 7 positions match TRBD2. The CDR3 covers 12 residues. After removal of 5 bases from V and 5 bases from J, the junction contained 2 bases not matched to a gene. The germline CDR1 and CDR2 sequences are SEHNR and FQNEAQ (reference sequence). The CDR3 bases are TGTGCCAGCAGCAGGGAGGGGGAGACCCAGTACTTC. This gives the protein CASSREGETQYF. The full variable domain, its missing parts supplied by reference TRBV7-9 and TRBJ2-5, is DTGVSQNPRHKITKRGQNVTFRCDPISEHNRLYWYRQTLGQGPEFLTYFQNEAQLEKSRLLSDRFSAERPKGSFSTLEIQRTEQGDSAMYLCASSREGETQYFGPGTRLLVL.

Only one count was recorded for this clone. This sequence joins TRBV6-2 or TRBV6-3 and TRBJ2-5; D perhaps matches TRBD2 (5 bases). Per germline, CDR1 MNHEY and CDR2 SVGEGT. V lost 0 bases and J lost 4, with 12 bases in between. This CDR3 contains 15 residues. The CDR3 region has the DNA TGTGCCAGCAGTTACTCGAAGGGAGTCGGAGAGACCCAGTACTTC. This gives the protein CASSYSKGVGETQYF.

This sequence joins TRBV7-2 and TRBJ2-3; D might be TRBD1 (5 bases). V was pared by 1 base and J by 0 bases, with 5 bases between. The length of the CDR3 is 14 residues. Germline assignment: CDR1 SGHTA and CDR2 FQGNSA. CDR3 DNA: TGTGCCAGCAGCTTAGACAGGAGCACAGATACGCAGTATTTT. Translating it yields CASSLDRSTDTQYF.

The chain employs TRBV5-5 and TRBJ1-4; unclear D gene. Germline V lookup: CDR1 SGHKS, CDR2 YYEKEE (reference sequence). The germline V and J ends were trimmed by 4 bases and 3 bases, with 13 bases remaining between them. The CDR3 has 15 residues. In DNA form, the CDR3 reads TGTGCCAGCAGCCCCGAAGCCTTTTCTAATGAAAAACTGTTTTTT. Translated: CASSPEAFSNEKLFF.

This sequence joins TRBV10-3 and TRBJ2-4; tentatively, D is TRBD1 (6 bases). The CDR3 totals 16 residues. In germline, CDR1 is ENHRY, CDR2 SYGVKD. The germline V and J ends were trimmed by 3 bases and 0 bases, with 12 bases remaining between them. CDR3 protein: CAISDGDKVAKNIQYF. The DNA for the CDR3 is TGTGCCATCAGTGATGGGGACAAAGTAGCCAAAAACATTCAGTACTTC.

The rearrangement uses TRBV6-5 and TRBJ2-7; 9 bases fit TRBD2. Germline V gene sequence: CDR1 MNHEY, CDR2 SVGAGI. This CDR3 comprises 14 residues. The V and J ends lost 5 bases and 7 bases, in that order; junction bases with no gene match: 9. CDR3 in amino acids: CASSMGAGGREQYF. In nucleotides, the CDR3 is TGTGCCAGCAGTATGGGAGCGGGGGGAAGAGAGCAGTACTTC.

This rearrangement joins TRBV23-1 to TRBJ2-7; 8 bases line up with TRBD1. TRBV23-1 is recorded as an ORF, its role being uncertain. The CDR3 has 17 amino acids. Trimming cost V 3 bases and J 0 bases; bases outside gene matches: 10. The CDR3 bases are TGCGCCAGCAGTCAGTGGGACAGGTCCTCCTCCTCCTACGAGCAGTACTTC. Amino acid sequence: CASSQWDRSSSSYEQYF.

The chain is built from TRBV24-1 and TRBJ2-3; TRBD1 aligns across 7 bases. Germline values: CDR1 KGHDR, CDR2 SFDVKD. This CDR3 has 17 residues. J was trimmed by 2 bases and V by 4 bases; bases with no gene match: 11. The chain's CDR3 is CATSEGGQVWITDTQYF. DNA for the CDR3: TGTGCCACCAGTGAAGGCGGACAGGTATGGATCACAGATACGCAGTATTTT.

V usage is TRBV6-5 and J usage is TRBJ1-2; D uncertain. V was trimmed by 2 bases and J by 2 bases, leaving 6 bases between them. The CDR3 is 13 amino acids. Germline values: CDR1 MNHEY, CDR2 SVGAGI. This chain's CDR3 is CASSYGRNYGYTF. The CDR3 DNA reads as TGTGCCAGCAGTTACGGTCGGAACTATGGCTACACCTTC.

On this clone itself: At one end the junction does not follow the germline gene, possibly because of a read error. The genes are TRBV28 and TRBJ1-4, with D uncertain. This CDR3 spans 15 amino acids. CDR1 is MDHEN and CDR2 is SYDVKM in the germline V gene. In DNA, the CDR3 is TGTGCCAGCAGTTTCGGCAGCACAACTAATGAGAAACTGTTTTTT. Its protein is CASSFGSTTNEKLFF.

The chain employs TRBV11-2 and TRBJ2-7, with 8 positions matching TRBD2. V lost 5 bases, J lost 2 bases, and 8 bases stayed unmatched. CDR1 is SGHAT, CDR2 FQNNGV, per germline. CDR3 length equals 15 residues. The CDR3: CASSTLPGGAYEQYF. CDR3 nucleotide sequence: TGTGCCAGCAGCACCCTTCCGGGAGGGGCCTACGAGCAGTACTTC.